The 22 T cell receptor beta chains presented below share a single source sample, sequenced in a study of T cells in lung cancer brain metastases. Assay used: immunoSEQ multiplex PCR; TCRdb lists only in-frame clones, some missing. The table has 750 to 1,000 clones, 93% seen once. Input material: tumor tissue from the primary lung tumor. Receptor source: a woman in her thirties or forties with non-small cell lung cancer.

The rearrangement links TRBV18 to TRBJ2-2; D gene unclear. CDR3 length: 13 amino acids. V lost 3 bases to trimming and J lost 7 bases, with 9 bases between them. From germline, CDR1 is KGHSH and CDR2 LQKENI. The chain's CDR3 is CASSPLEIGELFF. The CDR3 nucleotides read TGTGCCAGCTCACCCCTAGAGATCGGGGAGCTGTTTTTT.

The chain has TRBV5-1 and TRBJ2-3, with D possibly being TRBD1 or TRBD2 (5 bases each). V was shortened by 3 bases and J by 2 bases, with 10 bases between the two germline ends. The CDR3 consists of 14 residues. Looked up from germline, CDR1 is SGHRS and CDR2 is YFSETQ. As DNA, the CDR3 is TGCGCCAGCAGCTACGGGACCACCACAGATACGCAGTATTTT. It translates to CASSYGTTTDTQYF.

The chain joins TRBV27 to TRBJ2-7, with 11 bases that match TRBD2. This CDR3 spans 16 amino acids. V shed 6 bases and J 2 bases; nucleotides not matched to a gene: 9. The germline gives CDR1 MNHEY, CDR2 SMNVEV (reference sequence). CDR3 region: CASSRKTSGTAYEQYF. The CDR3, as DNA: TGTGCCAGCAGCCGGAAGACTAGCGGGACCGCCTACGAGCAGTACTTC.

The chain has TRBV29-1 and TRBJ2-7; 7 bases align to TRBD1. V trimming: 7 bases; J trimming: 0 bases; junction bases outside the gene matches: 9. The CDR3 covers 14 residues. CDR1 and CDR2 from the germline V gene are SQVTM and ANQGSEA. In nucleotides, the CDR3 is TGCAGCGCCGTGGGGACAGCGTTCTCCTACGAGCAGTACTTC. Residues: CSAVGTAFSYEQYF.

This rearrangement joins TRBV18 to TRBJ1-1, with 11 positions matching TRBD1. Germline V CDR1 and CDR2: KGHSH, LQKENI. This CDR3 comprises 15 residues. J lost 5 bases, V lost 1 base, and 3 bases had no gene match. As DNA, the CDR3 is TGTGCCAGCTCACCACTTGGGACAGGGGGGACTGAAGCTTTCTTT. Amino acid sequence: CASSPLGTGGTEAFF.

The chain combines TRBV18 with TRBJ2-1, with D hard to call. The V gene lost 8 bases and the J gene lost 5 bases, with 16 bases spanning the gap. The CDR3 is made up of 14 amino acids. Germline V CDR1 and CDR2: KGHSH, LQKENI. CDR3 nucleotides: TGTGCCAGCGTCAATATGAGACCTGACAATGAGCAGTTCTTC. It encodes CASVNMRPDNEQFF.

This CDR3 is CASSPSFTRQDGYTF. Here the CDR3 DNA reads TGTGCCAGCAGCCCCTCTTTCACACGGCAGGATGGCTACACCTTC. V usage is TRBV7-9 and J usage is TRBJ1-2; D not resolved. The CDR3 spans 15 residues. V dropped 5 bases and J dropped 6 bases, with 19 bases sitting between them. CDR1 is SEHNR, CDR2 FQNEAQ, per germline (reference sequence).

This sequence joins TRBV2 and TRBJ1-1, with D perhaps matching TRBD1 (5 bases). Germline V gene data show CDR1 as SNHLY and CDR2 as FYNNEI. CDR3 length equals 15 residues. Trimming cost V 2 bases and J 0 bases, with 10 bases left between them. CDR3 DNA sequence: TGTGCCAGCAGTGAATTGGGGGGTATGAACACTGAAGCTTTCTTT. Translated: CASSELGGMNTEAFF.

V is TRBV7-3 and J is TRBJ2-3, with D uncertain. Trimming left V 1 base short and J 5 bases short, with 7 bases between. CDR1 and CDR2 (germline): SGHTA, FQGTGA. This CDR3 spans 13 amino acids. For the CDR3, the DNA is TGTGCCAGCAGCTTAAATCGAGGAGATACGCAGTATTTT. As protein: CASSLNRGDTQYF.

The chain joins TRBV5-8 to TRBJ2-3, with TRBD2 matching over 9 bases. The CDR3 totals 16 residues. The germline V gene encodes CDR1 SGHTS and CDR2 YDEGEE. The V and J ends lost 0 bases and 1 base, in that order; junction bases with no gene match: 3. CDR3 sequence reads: CASSLGLAGRTDTQYF. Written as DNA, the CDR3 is TGTGCCAGCAGCTTGGGGCTAGCGGGACGCACAGATACGCAGTATTTT.

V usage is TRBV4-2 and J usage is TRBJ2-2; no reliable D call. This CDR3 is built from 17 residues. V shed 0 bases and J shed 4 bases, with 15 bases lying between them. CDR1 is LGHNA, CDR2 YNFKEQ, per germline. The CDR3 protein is CASSQDPNNALTGELFF. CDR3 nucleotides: TGTGCCAGCAGCCAAGACCCCAACAATGCACTCACCGGGGAGCTGTTTTTT.

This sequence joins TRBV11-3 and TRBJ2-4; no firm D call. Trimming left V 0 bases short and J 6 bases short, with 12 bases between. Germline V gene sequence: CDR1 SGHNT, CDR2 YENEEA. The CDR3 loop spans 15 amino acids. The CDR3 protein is CASSLDPGRGNIQYF. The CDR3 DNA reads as TGTGCCAGCAGCTTAGATCCCGGACGTGGAAACATTCAGTACTTC.

CDR3 nucleotide sequence: TGTGCCAGCTCACCAACGGGAGGCTCCTACGAGCAGTACTTC. Protein sequence: CASSPTGGSYEQYF. The chain couples TRBV18 to TRBJ2-7; 7 bases align to TRBD2. Trimming cost V 2 bases and J 0 bases; bases outside gene matches: 1. The CDR3 contains 14 residues. Germline V lookup: CDR1 KGHSH, CDR2 LQKENI.

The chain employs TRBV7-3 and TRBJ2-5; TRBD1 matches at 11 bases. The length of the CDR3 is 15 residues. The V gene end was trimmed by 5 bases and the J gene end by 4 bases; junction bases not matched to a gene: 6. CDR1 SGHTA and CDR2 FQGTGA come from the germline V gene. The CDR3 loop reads CASSPGQGGIETQYF. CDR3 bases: TGTGCCAGCAGCCCGGGACAGGGGGGAATAGAGACCCAGTACTTC.

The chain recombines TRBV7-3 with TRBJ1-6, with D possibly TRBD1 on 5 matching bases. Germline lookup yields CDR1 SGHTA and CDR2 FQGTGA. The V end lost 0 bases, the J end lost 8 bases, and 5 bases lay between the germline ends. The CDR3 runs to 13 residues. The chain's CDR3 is CASSLTTDSPLHF. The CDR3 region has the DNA TGTGCCAGCAGCTTAACGACAGATTCACCCCTCCACTTT. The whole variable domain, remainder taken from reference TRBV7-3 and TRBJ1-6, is GAGVSQTPSNKVTEKGKYVELRCDPISGHTALYWYRQSLGQGPEFLIYFQGTGAADDSGLPNDRFFAVRPEGSVSTLKIQRTERGDSAVYLCASSLTTDSPLHFGNGTRLTVT.

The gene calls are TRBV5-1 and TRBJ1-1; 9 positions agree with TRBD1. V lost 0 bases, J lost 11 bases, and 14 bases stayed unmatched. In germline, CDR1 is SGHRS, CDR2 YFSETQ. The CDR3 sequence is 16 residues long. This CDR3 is CASSLVGTGISYPAFF. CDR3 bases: TGCGCCAGCAGCTTGGTAGGGACAGGGATCTCCTATCCTGCTTTCTTT.

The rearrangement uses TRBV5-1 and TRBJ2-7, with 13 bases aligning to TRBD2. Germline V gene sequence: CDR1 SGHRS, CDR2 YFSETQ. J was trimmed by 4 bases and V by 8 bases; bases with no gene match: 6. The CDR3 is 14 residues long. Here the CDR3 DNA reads TGCGCCAGGACGGGACTAGCGGGGAAATACGAGCAGTACTTC. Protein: CARTGLAGKYEQYF.

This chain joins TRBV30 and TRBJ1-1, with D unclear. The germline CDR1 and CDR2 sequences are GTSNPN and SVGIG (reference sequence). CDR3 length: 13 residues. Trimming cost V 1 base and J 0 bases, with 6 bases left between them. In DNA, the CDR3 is TGTGCCTGGAGTGAGACCGTGAACACTGAAGCTTTCTTT. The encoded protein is CAWSETVNTEAFF.

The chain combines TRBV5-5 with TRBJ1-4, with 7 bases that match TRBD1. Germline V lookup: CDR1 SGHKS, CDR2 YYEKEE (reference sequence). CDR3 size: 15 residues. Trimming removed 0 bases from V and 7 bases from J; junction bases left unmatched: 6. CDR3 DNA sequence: TGTGCCAGCAGCTTGGAGGGGGCGCGGGGTGAAAAACTGTTTTTT. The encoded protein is CASSLEGARGEKLFF.

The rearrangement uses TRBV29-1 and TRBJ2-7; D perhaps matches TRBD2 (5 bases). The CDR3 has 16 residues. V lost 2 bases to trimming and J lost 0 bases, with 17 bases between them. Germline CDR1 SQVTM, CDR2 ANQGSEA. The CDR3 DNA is TGCAGCGTTGAATCGGGCGGAACTAGGAGCTCCTACGAGCAGTACTTC. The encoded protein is CSVESGGTRSSYEQYF.

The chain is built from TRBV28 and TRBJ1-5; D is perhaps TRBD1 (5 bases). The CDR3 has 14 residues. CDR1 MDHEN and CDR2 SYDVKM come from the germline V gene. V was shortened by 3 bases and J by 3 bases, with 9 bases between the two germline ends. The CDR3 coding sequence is TGTGCCAGCAGTTTCCCCGGGACCAATCAGCCCCAGCATTTT. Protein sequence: CASSFPGTNQPQHF.

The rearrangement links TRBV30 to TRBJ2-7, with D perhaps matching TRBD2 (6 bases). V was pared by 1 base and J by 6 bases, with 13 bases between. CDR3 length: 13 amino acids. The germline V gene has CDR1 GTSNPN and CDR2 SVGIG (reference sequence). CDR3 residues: CAWSARDSTEQYF. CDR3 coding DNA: TGTGCCTGGAGTGCCCGGGACTCCACCGAGCAGTACTTC.